The rows below give T cell receptor beta chains drawn from one sample of a study of T cell repertoires in cytomegalovirus infection. These receptors have no identified antigens. TCRdb called the reads again in MiXCR, with one record for every CDR3 protein. The sample includes some 480,000 distinct CDR3 sequences, roughly a third of them seen just once. The sequencing used cultured PBMCs, collected from culture after CMV antigen stimulation. Receptor source: a human donor in good health (CMV status not recorded). Some clones in this sample may be carry-over from other donors' samples. Both conserved end residues are part of each CDR3.

j_call v_call cdr3_aa
TRBJ2-5 TRBV20-1 CSARVPGRRETQYF
TRBJ1-1 TRBV7-2 CASSRENRVGTEAFF
TRBJ1-3 TRBV12-3/TRBV12-4 CASSEIGGPRGNTIYF
TRBJ2-5 TRBV5-1 CASSLEQLRETQYF
TRBJ2-7 TRBV20-1 CSAGGGSYEQYF
TRBJ1-5 TRBV28 CASSFSSGASPNQPQHF
TRBJ1-2 TRBV6-5 CASSYSHAGVLRGYTF
TRBJ2-3 TRBV7-8 CASSSSRRTGGLDTQYF
TRBJ2-1 TRBV27 CASTSYAGALNEQFF
TRBJ1-2 TRBV6-5 CASSRGFYDNYGYTF
TRBJ1-5 TRBV7-2 CASSTRQGIPPQHF
TRBJ2-1 TRBV27 CASSLYGPTSGSSNEQFF
TRBJ1-1 TRBV18 CASSYAVEAFF
TRBJ2-1 TRBV15 CATSRIGWTSGTYNEQFF
TRBJ2-3 TRBV27 CASSYRWGDTQYF
TRBJ2-2 TRBV7-2 CASKQDPTNTGELFF
TRBJ2-7 TRBV7-9 CASSPVVGTYEQYF
TRBJ1-2 TRBV11-2 CASSARDRGRGDGYTF
TRBJ1-1 TRBV7-2 CASSQITGDTEAFF
TRBJ1-6 TRBV7-2 CASSLDPGRASPLHF
TRBJ1-2 TRBV12-3/TRBV12-4 CASSVQASGYGYTF
TRBJ2-3 TRBV6-4 CASSALSGSLDTQYF
TRBJ2-1 TRBV4-1 CASSQVIGLSHNEQFF
TRBJ2-2 TRBV2 CASSGDAGAGELFF
TRBJ1-1 TRBV6-5 CASHRGRAKDTEAFF
TRBJ2-7 TRBV9 CASSVAPQSYEQYF
TRBJ2-7 TRBV15 CATSIRDGPYEQYF
TRBJ2-3 TRBV7-3 CASSLITGGTQYF
TRBJ2-5 TRBV27 CASSFGGGGIGTQYF
TRBJ2-5 TRBV12-3/TRBV12-4 CASSKVQETQYF
TRBJ2-2 TRBV4-2 CASSQGGGLGTGELFF
TRBJ1-5 TRBV7-2 CASSLVGQGYQPQHF
TRBJ2-7 TRBV27 CASSSWTGLSEQYF
TRBJ1-1 TRBV5-1 CASSLGGQGGNTEAFF
TRBJ1-2 TRBV28 CASSLRPGIPEPGYTF
TRBJ2-3 TRBV29-1 CSAAESWGTDTQYF
TRBJ2-1 TRBV6-2/TRBV6-3 CASSYPREGPGSYNEQFF
TRBJ2-2 TRBV6-1 CASSVGGTNTGELFF
TRBJ1-1 TRBV4-3 CASSQSRAAEAFF
TRBJ1-4 TRBV7-9 CASSNPRSATNEKLFF
TRBJ1-4 TRBV11-2 CASSFFTGPNEKLFF
TRBJ2-5 TRBV20-1 CSAHEGVLGETQYF
TRBJ2-1 TRBV10-3 CAISGHGTSGIGNEQFF
TRBJ2-5 TRBV11-3 CASSFGTEETQYF
TRBJ2-5 TRBV7-9 CASSFPGTEDRETQYF
TRBJ1-4 TRBV19 CASRIQSSNEKLFF
TRBJ1-1 TRBV25-1 CASSESGMNTEAFF
TRBJ2-2 TRBV27 CASRTRNTGELFF
TRBJ2-7 TRBV5-6 CASSFGTNSYEQYF
TRBJ2-1 TRBV3-1 CASSPRGGRGNEQFF
TRBJ2-2 TRBV6-5 CASSYGSGELFF